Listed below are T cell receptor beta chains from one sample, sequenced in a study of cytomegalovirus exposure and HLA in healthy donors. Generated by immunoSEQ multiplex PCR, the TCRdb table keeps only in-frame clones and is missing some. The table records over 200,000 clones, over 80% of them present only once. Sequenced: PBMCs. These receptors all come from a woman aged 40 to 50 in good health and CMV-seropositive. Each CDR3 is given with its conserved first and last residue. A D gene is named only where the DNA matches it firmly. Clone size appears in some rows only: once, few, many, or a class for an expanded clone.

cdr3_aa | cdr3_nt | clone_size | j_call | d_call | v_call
CASSSEPRRGGYEQYF | TGTGCCAGCAGTTCAGAGCCCCGAAGGGGTGGCTACGAGCAGTACTTC | NA | TRBJ2-7 | NA | TRBV27
CASSFWTGDTEAFF | TGTGCCAGCAGCTTTTGGACGGGGGACACTGAAGCTTTCTTT | NA | TRBJ1-1 | NA | TRBV5-4
CAISESRGAGTINEQYF | TGTGCCATCAGTGAGTCAAGGGGTGCAGGTACGATCAACGAGCAGTACTTC | NA | TRBJ2-7 | NA | TRBV10-3
CASSPDRNQPQHF | TGTGCCAGCTCGCCGGACAGGAATCAGCCCCAGCATTTT | few | TRBJ1-5 | TRBD1 | TRBV6-4
CASSSRRLNTGELFF | TGTGCCAGCAGCTCCCGGCGGTTGAACACCGGGGAGCTGTTTTTT | NA | TRBJ2-2 | NA | TRBV7-8
CASSRDDRAAGYGYTF | TGCGCCAGCAGCCGGGACGACAGGGCGGCGGGCTATGGCTACACCTTC | NA | TRBJ1-2 | TRBD1 | TRBV4-3
CAISMSNEQFF | TGTGCCATCAGCATGAGTAATGAGCAGTTCTTC | few | TRBJ2-1 | NA | TRBV10-3
CASSLGQGAADTQYF | TGTGCCAGCAGCTTGGGTCAGGGGGCCGCAGATACGCAGTATTTT | NA | TRBJ2-3 | TRBD1 | TRBV5-4
CASSVAAGEKAGELFF | TGTGCCAGCAGCGTAGCAGCAGGGGAAAAGGCCGGGGAGCTGTTTTTT | NA | TRBJ2-2 | NA | TRBV9
CASSSLGRTTGELFF | TGTGCCAGCAGCTCACTAGGACGGACCACCGGGGAGCTGTTTTTT | NA | TRBJ2-2 | NA | TRBV9
CASRLAGGDGEQFF | TGTGCCAGCAGACTAGCGGGAGGAGATGGTGAGCAGTTCTTC | NA | TRBJ2-1 | TRBD2 | TRBV7-3
CASSVGQGPSGYTF | TGTGCCAGCAGTGTGGGACAGGGCCCGAGTGGCTACACCTTC | NA | TRBJ1-2 | TRBD1 | TRBV6-1
CASSEGQGGGANVLTF | TGTGCCAGCAGTGAAGGTCAGGGTGGGGGGGCCAACGTCCTGACTTTC | NA | TRBJ2-6 | NA | TRBV2
CASSRTRTVGFLKFF | TGTGCCAGCAGCCGTACCAGGACAGTGGGGTTTTTGAAGTTCTTC | NA | TRBJ2-1 | NA | TRBV5-6
CASSKPLALQETQYF | TGTGCCAGCAGCAAACCACTAGCGCTCCAAGAGACCCAGTACTTC | NA | TRBJ2-5 | TRBD2 | TRBV7-2
CASSVAHGGSVSGAEAFF | TGTGCCAGCAGCGTAGCCCATGGGGGGTCGGTCTCCGGGGCTGAAGCTTTCTTT | once | TRBJ1-1 | NA | TRBV9
CASSLVRGGETQYF | TGTGCTAGCAGCTTAGTGAGGGGAGGAGAGACCCAGTACTTC | NA | TRBJ2-5 | NA | TRBV7-7
CASSQEQNRPNEQYF | TGTGCCAGCAGCCAAGAACAGAACAGGCCGAACGAGCAGTACTTC | few | TRBJ2-7 | NA | TRBV4-2
CASSLLPGQSNEKLFF | TGTGCCAGTAGCCTTCTTCCTGGACAGAGTAATGAAAAACTGTTTTTT | NA | TRBJ1-4 | NA | TRBV19
CASSRKGDNTEAFF | TGTGCCAGCAGTCGTAAGGGAGATAACACTGAAGCTTTCTTT | few | TRBJ1-1 | NA | TRBV6-5
CASSSPRRGRVGEPFF | TGCGCCAGCAGCTCCCCCCGGAGGGGGCGCGTCGGGGAGCCGTTTTTT | NA | TRBJ2-2 | NA | TRBV4-3
CASSLDRADEQYF | TGTGCCAGCAGCTTAGACAGGGCGGACGAGCAGTACTTC | NA | TRBJ2-7 | NA | TRBV11-2
CASSESFRDYEQYF | TGCGCCAGCAGTGAGTCGTTCAGGGACTACGAGCAGTACTTC | NA | TRBJ2-7 | NA | TRBV10-1
CASSHGQVTQPQHF | TGTGCCAGCAGCCACGGACAGGTCACTCAGCCCCAGCATTTT | NA | TRBJ1-5 | TRBD1 | TRBV6-6
CASSRGTETDTQYF | TGTGCCAGCAGCCGGGGGACAGAGACAGATACGCAGTATTTT | NA | TRBJ2-3 | NA | TRBV6-6
CASSPRLAGYNEQFF | TGTGCCAGCAGCCCGAGACTAGCGGGATACAATGAGCAGTTCTTC | NA | TRBJ2-1 | TRBD2 | TRBV7-9
CASSFRGQGNSPLHF | TGTGCCAGCAGTTTCCGGGGACAGGGGAATTCACCCCTCCACTTT | NA | TRBJ1-6 | TRBD1 | TRBV2
CASSLFQGVPRGYTF | TGTGCCAGCAGCCTATTCCAGGGGGTCCCGAGAGGCTACACCTTC | NA | TRBJ1-2 | TRBD1 | TRBV7-8